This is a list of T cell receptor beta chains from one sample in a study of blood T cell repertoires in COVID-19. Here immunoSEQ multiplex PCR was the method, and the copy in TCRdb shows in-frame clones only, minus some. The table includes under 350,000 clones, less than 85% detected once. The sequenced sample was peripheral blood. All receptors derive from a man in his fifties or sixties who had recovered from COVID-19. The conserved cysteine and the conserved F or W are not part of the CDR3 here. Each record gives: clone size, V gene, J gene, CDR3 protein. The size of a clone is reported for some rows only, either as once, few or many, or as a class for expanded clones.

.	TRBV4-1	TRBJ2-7	ASSPGQGHSYEQY
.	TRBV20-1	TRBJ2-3	SARAGDTQY
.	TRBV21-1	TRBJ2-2	ASSKGRGQGAIGELF
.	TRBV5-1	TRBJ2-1	ASSPPGSYNEQF
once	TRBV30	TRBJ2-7	ALSSGRVGEQY
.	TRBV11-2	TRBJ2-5	ASSLLTGGPQETQY
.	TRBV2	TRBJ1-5	ASRLEGTGHQPQH
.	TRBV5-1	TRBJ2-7	ASSLEGPSYEQY
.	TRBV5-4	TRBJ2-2	ASSASGTPGELF
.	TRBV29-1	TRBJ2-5	SEAGAGETQY
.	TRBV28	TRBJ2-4	ASSGRGSAKNIQY
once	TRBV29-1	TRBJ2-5	SVRDRVGETQY
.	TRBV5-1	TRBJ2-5	ASSFRQGRQETQY